This TCR beta chain was obtained from a study of CD8+ T cells in alopecia areata. Study-wide results and caveats: Clonality in the scalp and expanded CD8+ clones ranked among the top 100 were significantly decreased by tofacitinib. Tissue-resident alphabeta T cells belonging to normal skin likewise get sequenced within scalp specimens. Between patients, shared TCR sequences were less clear than in mice. This was possibly due in part to HLA diversity in the patient population.

Extraction of RNA preceded its reverse transcription into cDNA, which served as the sequencing template. The repertoire was sequenced with immunoSEQ multiplex PCR; TCRdb's copy has only in-frame clones and lacks some. The sample lists roughly 180,000 clones, roughly 46% seen once, with over 9% in the top ten. This clone appeared a single time. The antigen is not known. Trimming cost V 3 bases and J 6 bases, with 15 bases left between them. The CDR3 extends over 14 amino acids. Germline loops: CDR1 SGHRS, CDR2 YFSETQ. The treatment here: oral pan-JAK inhibitor, 5-10 mg twice daily. Alopecia areata patients had lesional scalp punch biopsies and peripheral blood taken from them.

J is TRBJ1-2 and V is TRBV5-1; D might be TRBD1 (5 bases). Sequenced here: CD8+ T cells sorted from blood, sampled around week 54, from a patient treated with tofacitinib. The sequence was obtained from a human donor with alopecia areata. CDR3 protein: CASSSRDGLNGYTF. The CDR3 coding sequence is TGCGCCAGCAGCTCCCGGGACGGACTAAATGGCTACACCTTC.